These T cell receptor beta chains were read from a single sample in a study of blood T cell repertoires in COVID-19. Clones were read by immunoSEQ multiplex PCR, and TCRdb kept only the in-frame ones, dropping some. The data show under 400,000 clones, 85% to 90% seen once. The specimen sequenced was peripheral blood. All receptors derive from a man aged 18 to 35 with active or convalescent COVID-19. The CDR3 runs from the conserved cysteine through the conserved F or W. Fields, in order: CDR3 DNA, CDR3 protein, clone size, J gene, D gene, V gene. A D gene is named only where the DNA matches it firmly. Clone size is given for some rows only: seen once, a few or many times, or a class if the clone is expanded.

CDR3 DNA: TGTGCCAGCAGCCAAGATTCTGGTGGGGGGTGGGGAAACACCATATATTTT
CDR3 protein: CASSQDSGGGWGNTIYF
clone size: NA
J gene: TRBJ1-3
D gene: NA
V gene: TRBV4-2

CDR3 DNA: TGTGCCAGCAGACCGACTAGAGGCCGAAGGGACGAGCAGTACTTC
CDR3 protein: CASRPTRGRRDEQYF
clone size: NA
J gene: TRBJ2-7
D gene: NA
V gene: TRBV7-9

CDR3 DNA: TGTGCCAGCAGCTTTGCGACTAGCGGGATTGTAGATACGCAGTATTTT
CDR3 protein: CASSFATSGIVDTQYF
clone size: NA
J gene: TRBJ2-3
D gene: TRBD2
V gene: TRBV7-3

CDR3 DNA: TGTGCCAGCAGCCAAGGCGGACAGGGAGGTGGCTACACCTTC
CDR3 protein: CASSQGGQGGGYTF
clone size: once
J gene: TRBJ1-2
D gene: TRBD1
V gene: TRBV3-1/TRBV3-2

CDR3 DNA: TGTGCCATAAGGGGGGGGCAGGACTATGGCTACACCTTC
CDR3 protein: CAIRGGQDYGYTF
clone size: NA
J gene: TRBJ1-2
D gene: NA
V gene: TRBV10-3

CDR3 DNA: TGTGCCGGGAGAGAAGGAGGGCCGGGTCAGCCCCAGCATTTT
CDR3 protein: CAGREGGPGQPQHF
clone size: NA
J gene: TRBJ1-5
D gene: NA
V gene: TRBV2

CDR3 DNA: TGTGCCAGCTCACCGGACAGGGGGCGTATTGAAGCTTTCTTT
CDR3 protein: CASSPDRGRIEAFF
clone size: NA
J gene: TRBJ1-1
D gene: TRBD1
V gene: TRBV18

CDR3 DNA: TGTGCCAGCAGTCACTGGAAGCGGGGGGCGTCCGGCTATGGCTACACCTTC
CDR3 protein: CASSHWKRGASGYGYTF
clone size: NA
J gene: TRBJ1-2
D gene: NA
V gene: TRBV6-2/TRBV6-3

CDR3 DNA: TGTGCCAGCAACGGGGCAGGGGGCAATCAGCCCCAGCATTTT
CDR3 protein: CASNGAGGNQPQHF
clone size: NA
J gene: TRBJ1-5
D gene: NA
V gene: TRBV6-5

CDR3 DNA: TGTGCCAGCTCACCATGGACACAAAATCAGCCCCAGCATTTT
CDR3 protein: CASSPWTQNQPQHF
clone size: NA
J gene: TRBJ1-5
D gene: NA
V gene: TRBV18

CDR3 DNA: TGTGCCAGCAATAACCGAGCGGGGCAATCCTACGAGCAGTACTTC
CDR3 protein: CASNNRAGQSYEQYF
clone size: NA
J gene: TRBJ2-7
D gene: TRBD2
V gene: TRBV6-5

CDR3 DNA: TGCGCCAGCAGCCAAGGGACGGGGGTTCGTGAAAAACTGTTTTTT
CDR3 protein: CASSQGTGVREKLFF
clone size: once
J gene: TRBJ1-4
D gene: NA
V gene: TRBV4-3

CDR3 DNA: TGTGCCAGCATCCATCCGGAGGATGGCTACACCTTC
CDR3 protein: CASIHPEDGYTF
clone size: NA
J gene: TRBJ1-2
D gene: NA
V gene: TRBV25-1

CDR3 DNA: TGCGCCAGCAGCTTGAGTAGCGGGAGGCAAGAGACCCAGTACTTC
CDR3 protein: CASSLSSGRQETQYF
clone size: NA
J gene: TRBJ2-5
D gene: TRBD2
V gene: TRBV5-1

CDR3 DNA: TGTGCCAGCAGCCCAAGCGGGAGCACCTACAATGAGCAGTTCTTC
CDR3 protein: CASSPSGSTYNEQFF
clone size: NA
J gene: TRBJ2-1
D gene: TRBD2
V gene: TRBV7-9

CDR3 DNA: TGTGCCAGCAGCCAATCGCCAGGGTCTCAGCCCCAGCATTTT
CDR3 protein: CASSQSPGSQPQHF
clone size: NA
J gene: TRBJ1-5
D gene: NA
V gene: TRBV16

CDR3 DNA: TGTGCCAGCAAAAAAGGGGCGAACTATGGCTACACCTTC
CDR3 protein: CASKKGANYGYTF
clone size: NA
J gene: TRBJ1-2
D gene: NA
V gene: TRBV27

CDR3 DNA: TGTGCCAGCAGTCAACCGATGGGTCCAGCGGGCTATGGCTACACCTTC
CDR3 protein: CASSQPMGPAGYGYTF
clone size: once
J gene: TRBJ1-2
D gene: NA
V gene: TRBV6-6

CDR3 DNA: TGTGCCAGCAGCCAAACGGGGACTAGCCTGTCCTACGAGCAGTACTTC
CDR3 protein: CASSQTGTSLSYEQYF
clone size: once
J gene: TRBJ2-7
D gene: TRBD2
V gene: TRBV14

CDR3 DNA: TGCAGCGTGAGACTAGCGGGGGGAACAGATACGCAGTATTTT
CDR3 protein: CSVRLAGGTDTQYF
clone size: NA
J gene: TRBJ2-3
D gene: TRBD2
V gene: TRBV29-1

CDR3 DNA: TGTGCCAGCAGCTCAGGGATGAACACTGAAGCTTTCTTT
CDR3 protein: CASSSGMNTEAFF
clone size: NA
J gene: TRBJ1-1
D gene: NA
V gene: TRBV7-3

CDR3 DNA: TGTGCCAGCAGTACCCAGACAGAAGGGAACACTGAAGCTTTCTTT
CDR3 protein: CASSTQTEGNTEAFF
clone size: NA
J gene: TRBJ1-1
D gene: NA
V gene: TRBV28

CDR3 DNA: TGTGCCAGCAGCTTAGCGCGTAACTATGGCTACACCTTC
CDR3 protein: CASSLARNYGYTF
clone size: NA
J gene: TRBJ1-2
D gene: NA
V gene: TRBV7-2

CDR3 DNA: TGTGCCAGCAGTTCCTTGGGGACAGGGCAACCATCCAAAAACATTCAGTACTTC
CDR3 protein: CASSSLGTGQPSKNIQYF
clone size: NA
J gene: TRBJ2-4
D gene: TRBD1
V gene: TRBV27

CDR3 DNA: TGTGCCAGCACCCACTTCGGGACAGGGGCGCTTGGAAACACCATATATTTT
CDR3 protein: CASTHFGTGALGNTIYF
clone size: NA
J gene: TRBJ1-3
D gene: TRBD1
V gene: TRBV5-5

CDR3 DNA: TGCGCCAGCAGCTTGGATGGTGGCGGGTCCTACAATGAGCAGTTCTTC
CDR3 protein: CASSLDGGGSYNEQFF
clone size: NA
J gene: TRBJ2-1
D gene: NA
V gene: TRBV5-1